These 14 T cell receptor beta chains originate from one sample sequenced in a study of memory CD4+ T cells and cytomegalovirus serostatus. The method was immunoSEQ multiplex PCR; TCRdb's version includes in-frame clones alone and lacks a portion of them. Of around 88,000 clones listed, around 80% are singletons. The sort gate was single viable CD3+CD4+CD8-CD45RO+ cells for memory CD4+ T cells. Material: memory CD4+ T cells from blood. The receptor source for this set is an adult in good health and CMV-seropositive.

CDR3 in DNA: TGCGCCAGCAGCTTGGCGGCTAGCGGGAGCTCAGATACGCAGTATTTT. It translates to CASSLAASGSSDTQYF. J is TRBJ2-3 and V is TRBV5-1, with 10 bases aligning to TRBD2. The CDR3 has 16 residues. Germline V CDR1 and CDR2: SGHRS, YFSETQ. The V and J ends lost 0 bases and 4 bases, in that order; junction bases with no gene match: 5.

The chain recombines TRBV28 with TRBJ1-1; D gene uncertain. CDR3 length equals 14 residues. Germline V CDR1 and CDR2: MDHEN, SYDVKM. The V and J ends lost 6 bases and 4 bases respectively, with 15 bases between them. In nucleotides, the CDR3 is TGTGCCAGCAGCCAATCAGTGGGCATCACTGAAGCTTTCTTT. Translation: CASSQSVGITEAFF.

This clone showed up just a few times. CDR3 nucleotide sequence: TGTGCCAGCAGTCCCAGGGCCTGGGGCACTGAAGCTTTCTTT. Its protein product is CASSPRAWGTEAFF. The V and J genes are TRBV2 and TRBJ1-1; a weak D match, TRBD1 (5 bases). The germline CDR1 and CDR2 sequences are SNHLY and FYNNEI. CDR3 length: 14 residues. V was pared by 5 bases and J by 4 bases, with 14 bases between.

This sequence joins TRBV6-1 and TRBJ2-1, with 9 bases fitting TRBD2. CDR3 length equals 14 residues. CDR1 is MNHNS, CDR2 SASEGT, per germline. Germline trimming cut 5 bases from V and 3 bases from J; bases unmatched to any gene: 2. The CDR3 here is CASSRLADYNEQFF. The CDR3 DNA is TGTGCCAGCAGTCGACTAGCGGACTACAATGAGCAGTTCTTC.

Here the CDR3 DNA reads TGTGCCAGCGGGAGGTGGGAGACCCAGTACTTC. It codes for CASGRWETQYF. This chain connects TRBV6-5 to TRBJ2-5, with D possibly TRBD2 on 6 matching bases. Germline V gene sequence: CDR1 MNHEY, CDR2 SVGAGI. This CDR3 has 11 residues. The V gene lost 8 bases and the J gene lost 5 bases, with 9 bases spanning the gap.

This clone was recorded only once. V is TRBV7-2 and J is TRBJ1-3, with a tentative D call TRBD1 (6 bases). The CDR3 covers 15 residues. V lost 5 bases, J lost 4 bases, and 15 bases lay in between. Per the germline V gene, CDR1 is SGHTA and CDR2 is FQGNSA. The CDR3 loop reads CASSNYRVYGNTIYF. The CDR3 DNA is TGTGCCAGCAGCAATTACAGGGTGTACGGAAACACCATATATTTT.

This clone was found once. The V gene is TRBV7-3, the J gene TRBJ2-1; TRBD2 matches 10 bases. V was pared by 5 bases and J by 3 bases, with 4 bases of the junction left unmatched. The CDR3 extends over 15 amino acids. Germline V gives CDR1 SGHTA, CDR2 FQGTGA. CDR3 protein: CASSNLAGVYNEQFF. The CDR3 DNA sequence: TGTGCCAGCAGCAATCTAGCGGGAGTCTACAATGAGCAGTTCTTC.

The table lists this clone with a count of one. The rearrangement links TRBV29-1 to TRBJ1-2, with D possibly matching TRBD1 (6 bases). The V end was cut by 5 bases, the J end by 5 bases, with 15 bases between. The length of the CDR3 is 13 residues. Germline CDR1 SQVTM, CDR2 ANQGSEA. The CDR3 sequence is CSVIPPDRYGYTF. The DNA for the CDR3 is TGCAGCGTTATACCCCCGGACAGATATGGCTACACCTTC. Full variable domain (outside the CDR3, taken from reference TRBV29-1 and TRBJ1-2): SAVISQKPSRDICQRGTSLTIQCQVDSQVTMMFWYRQQPGQSLTLIATANQGSEATYESGFVIDKFPISRPNLTFSTLTVSNMSPEDSSIYLCSVIPPDRYGYTFGSGTRLTVV.

The chain couples TRBV7-2 to TRBJ1-1, with 7 nucleotides matching TRBD1. The CDR3 runs to 14 residues. The germline CDR1 and CDR2 sequences are SGHTA and FQGNSA. The V segment lost 7 bases and the J segment 13 bases; nucleotides outside the gene matches: 18. The chain's CDR3 is CASTYRRATGLLFF. For the CDR3, the DNA is TGTGCCAGCACATATAGGAGGGCGACAGGGCTCCTTTTCTTT.

The J gene is TRBJ2-3, the V gene TRBV10-3; D may be TRBD2 (6 bases). Germline CDR1 ENHRY, CDR2 SYGVKD. V lost 8 bases to trimming and J lost 2 bases, with 11 bases between them. The CDR3 is 13 residues long. CDR3 loop: CAIQAGHTDTQYF. The CDR3 nucleotides are TGTGCCATCCAAGCGGGCCACACAGATACGCAGTATTTT.

The chain has TRBV6-5 and TRBJ2-7, with D maybe TRBD1 (6 bases). V lost 11 bases to trimming and J lost 3 bases, with 14 bases between them. The CDR3 runs 12 residues. CDR1 and CDR2 (germline): MNHEY, SVGAGI. Here the CDR3 reads CAGKSGHYEQYF. CDR3 sequence (DNA): TGTGCCGGCAAATCGGGACACTACGAGCAGTACTTC.

V and J are TRBV7-9 and TRBJ2-3; D gene uncertain. The germline V and J ends were trimmed by 8 bases and 2 bases, with 11 bases remaining between them. Germline V CDR1 and CDR2: SEHNR, FQNEAQ (reference sequence). This CDR3 contains 13 residues. CDR3 bases: TGTGCCAGCGGTCACAGATTCACAGATACGCAGTATTTT. Translated: CASGHRFTDTQYF. Filled out from reference TRBV7-9 and TRBJ2-3, the complete variable domain reads DTGVSQNPRHKITKRGQNVTFRCDPISEHNRLYWYRQTLGQGPEFLTYFQNEAQLEKSRLLSDRFSAERPKGSFSTLEIQRTEQGDSAMYLCASGHRFTDTQYFGPGTRLTVL.

The chain recombines TRBV10-3 with TRBJ2-1; 8 nucleotides match TRBD2. Trimming removed 6 bases from V and 6 bases from J; junction bases left unmatched: 10. The CDR3 runs to 15 residues. Germline CDR1 and CDR2: ENHRY and SYGVKD. The CDR3 is CAISGAGALINEQFF. CDR3 in DNA: TGTGCCATCAGCGGAGCGGGAGCTCTAATCAATGAGCAGTTCTTC.

The chain employs TRBV4-3 and TRBJ1-4; D is unresolved. This CDR3 contains 14 residues. Looked up from germline, CDR1 is LGHNA and CDR2 is YSLEER. Trimming pared 1 base from V and 7 bases from J, leaving 10 bases between. CDR3 nucleotide sequence: TGCGCCAGCAGCCAAGGGCAGCGTAGTGAAAAACTGTTTTTT. Its protein is CASSQGQRSEKLFF.